A selection of T cell receptor beta chains follows, all from one sample in a study of technical replicates of blood from a handful of donors. Repertoires were generated with immunoSEQ multiplex PCR, while TCRdb's copy carries only in-frame clones and drops some. The sample carries approximately 60,000 clones, 87% recorded once. Sequencing input: PBMCs. These TCRs come from a human donor in good health. Some clones in this sample may be carry-over from other donors' samples. Both conserved end residues are part of each CDR3. The order of the fields is V gene, J gene, clone size, D gene, CDR3 protein, CDR3 DNA. The D gene is left open where the match is weak. The size of a clone is reported for some rows only, either as once, few or many, or as a class for expanded clones.

V gene: TRBV9
J gene: TRBJ2-2
clone size: -
D gene: TRBD1
CDR3 protein: CASSVSVGQGLVIGELFF
CDR3 DNA: TGTGCCAGCAGCGTATCTGTTGGACAGGGACTCGTTATCGGGGAGCTGTTTTTT

V gene: TRBV7-3
J gene: TRBJ2-2
clone size: once
D gene: TRBD2
CDR3 protein: CASSSGTNPGELFF
CDR3 DNA: TGTGCCAGCAGCTCCGGGACTAACCCCGGGGAGCTGTTTTTT

V gene: TRBV6-5
J gene: TRBJ2-3
clone size: -
D gene: TRBD1
CDR3 protein: CASSSAGRGRADTQYF
CDR3 DNA: TGTGCCAGCAGTTCGGCGGGCAGGGGGCGTGCAGATACGCAGTATTTT

V gene: TRBV2
J gene: TRBJ2-1
clone size: -
D gene: TRBD2
CDR3 protein: CASMGGAGGEQFF
CDR3 DNA: TGTGCCAGCATGGGAGGGGCCGGCGGTGAGCAGTTCTTC

V gene: TRBV4-3
J gene: TRBJ2-1
clone size: -
D gene: TRBD2
CDR3 protein: CASSQDSSGKGEQFF
CDR3 DNA: TGCGCCAGCAGCCAAGATTCCAGCGGGAAAGGGGAGCAGTTCTTC

V gene: TRBV7-6
J gene: TRBJ2-7
clone size: -
D gene: TRBD2
CDR3 protein: CASSLLASGSYEQYF
CDR3 DNA: TGTGCCAGCAGCTTATTGGCTAGCGGCTCCTACGAGCAGTACTTC

V gene: TRBV4-1
J gene: TRBJ1-6
clone size: -
D gene: TRBD1
CDR3 protein: CASRPEQGARDSPLHF
CDR3 DNA: TGCGCCAGCAGGCCGGAACAGGGGGCTCGGGATTCACCCCTCCACTTT

V gene: TRBV2
J gene: TRBJ2-1
clone size: -
D gene: TRBD2
CDR3 protein: CASRGGTSAYNEQFF
CDR3 DNA: TGTGCCAGCAGGGGCGGGACTAGCGCTTACAATGAGCAGTTCTTC

V gene: TRBV7-8
J gene: TRBJ1-6
clone size: -
D gene: -
CDR3 protein: CASSFTGGSPLHF
CDR3 DNA: TGTGCCAGCAGCTTCACAGGCGGTTCACCCCTCCACTTT

V gene: TRBV4-3
J gene: TRBJ1-3
clone size: -
D gene: -
CDR3 protein: CASSDRSFSGNTIYF
CDR3 DNA: TGCGCCAGCAGCGACAGAAGTTTTTCTGGAAACACCATATATTTT

V gene: TRBV30
J gene: TRBJ2-7
clone size: -
D gene: TRBD1
CDR3 protein: CAWRGLGTGEHEQYF
CDR3 DNA: TGTGCCTGGAGGGGGCTGGGGACAGGCGAGCACGAGCAGTACTTC

V gene: TRBV5-4
J gene: TRBJ2-3
clone size: -
D gene: TRBD2
CDR3 protein: CASSVDPGGGAVTDTQYF
CDR3 DNA: TGTGCCAGCAGCGTAGACCCGGGAGGGGGGGCCGTTACAGATACGCAGTATTTT

V gene: TRBV11-1
J gene: TRBJ2-2
clone size: -
D gene: TRBD2
CDR3 protein: CASSLGGGASGELFF
CDR3 DNA: TGTGCCAGCAGCTTGGGCGGGGGGGCGAGCGGGGAGCTGTTTTTT

V gene: TRBV29-1
J gene: TRBJ2-3
clone size: -
D gene: -
CDR3 protein: CSVARTDTQYF
CDR3 DNA: TGCAGCGTTGCACGGACAGATACGCAGTATTTT

V gene: TRBV5-1
J gene: TRBJ2-1
clone size: -
D gene: TRBD2
CDR3 protein: CASSFGGSHNEQFF
CDR3 DNA: TGCGCCAGCAGCTTCGGCGGGAGTCACAATGAGCAGTTCTTC

V gene: TRBV5-1
J gene: TRBJ1-5
clone size: -
D gene: TRBD1
CDR3 protein: CASSLAGDRAQPQHF
CDR3 DNA: TGCGCCAGCAGCTTGGCCGGGGACAGGGCTCAGCCCCAGCATTTT

V gene: TRBV4-2
J gene: TRBJ2-1
clone size: -
D gene: TRBD2
CDR3 protein: CASSSQKTTSGDEQFF
CDR3 DNA: TGTGCCAGCAGCTCCCAAAAAACGACTAGCGGCGATGAGCAGTTCTTC

V gene: TRBV2
J gene: TRBJ2-7
clone size: -
D gene: TRBD2
CDR3 protein: CASRTGLAGSEQYF
CDR3 DNA: TGTGCCAGCAGGACGGGACTAGCGGGGAGCGAGCAGTACTTC

V gene: TRBV5-3
J gene: TRBJ2-5
clone size: -
D gene: TRBD2
CDR3 protein: CARSTGLAGGQETQYF
CDR3 DNA: TGTGCCAGAAGCACCGGACTAGCGGGGGGTCAAGAGACCCAGTACTTC

V gene: TRBV7-8
J gene: TRBJ1-5
clone size: -
D gene: TRBD1
CDR3 protein: CASRQSGTGANQPQHF
CDR3 DNA: TGTGCCAGCAGACAATCCGGGACAGGGGCCAATCAGCCCCAGCATTTT

V gene: TRBV7-2
J gene: TRBJ2-5
clone size: -
D gene: TRBD1
CDR3 protein: CASSRDRAETQYF
CDR3 DNA: TGTGCCAGCAGCCGGGACAGGGCGGAGACCCAGTACTTC

V gene: TRBV5-4
J gene: TRBJ2-2
clone size: -
D gene: -
CDR3 protein: CASSLFAFGTPNTGELFF
CDR3 DNA: TGTGCCAGCAGCTTGTTTGCGTTTGGGACTCCGAACACCGGGGAGCTGTTTTTT

V gene: TRBV11-3
J gene: TRBJ2-1
clone size: -
D gene: TRBD1
CDR3 protein: CASSLKGAYNEQFF
CDR3 DNA: TGTGCCAGCAGCTTAAAGGGGGCGTACAATGAGCAGTTCTTC